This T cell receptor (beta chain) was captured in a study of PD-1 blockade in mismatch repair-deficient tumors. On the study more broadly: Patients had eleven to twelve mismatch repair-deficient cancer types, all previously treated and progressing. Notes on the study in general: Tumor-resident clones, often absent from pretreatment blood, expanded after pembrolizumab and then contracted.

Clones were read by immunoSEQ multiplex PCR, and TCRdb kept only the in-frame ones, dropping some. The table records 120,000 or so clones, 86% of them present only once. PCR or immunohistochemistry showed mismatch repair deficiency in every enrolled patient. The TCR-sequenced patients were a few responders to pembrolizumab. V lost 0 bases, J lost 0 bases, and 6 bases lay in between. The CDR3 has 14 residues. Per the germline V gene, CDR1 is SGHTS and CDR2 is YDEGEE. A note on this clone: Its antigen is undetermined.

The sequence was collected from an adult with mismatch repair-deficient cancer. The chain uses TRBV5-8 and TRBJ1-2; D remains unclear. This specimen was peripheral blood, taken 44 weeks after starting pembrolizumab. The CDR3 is CASSLEQPNYGYTF. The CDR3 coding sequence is TGTGCCAGCAGCTTGGAGCAGCCTAACTATGGCTACACCTTC.